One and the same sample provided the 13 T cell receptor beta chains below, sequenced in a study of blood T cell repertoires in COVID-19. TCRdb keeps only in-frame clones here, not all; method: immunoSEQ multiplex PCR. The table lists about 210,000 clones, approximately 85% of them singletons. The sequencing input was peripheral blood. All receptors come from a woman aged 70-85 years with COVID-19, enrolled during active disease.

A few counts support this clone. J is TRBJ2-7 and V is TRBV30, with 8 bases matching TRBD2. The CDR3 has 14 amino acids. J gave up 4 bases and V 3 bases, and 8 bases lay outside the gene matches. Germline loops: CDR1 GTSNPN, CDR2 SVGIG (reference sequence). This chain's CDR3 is CAWSFRRGAYEQYF. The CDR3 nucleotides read TGTGCCTGGAGCTTTCGGCGGGGGGCATACGAGCAGTACTTC.

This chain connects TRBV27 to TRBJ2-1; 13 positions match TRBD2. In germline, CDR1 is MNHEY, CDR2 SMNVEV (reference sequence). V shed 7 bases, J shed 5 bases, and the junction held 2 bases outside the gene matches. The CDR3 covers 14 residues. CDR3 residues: CASKGLAGNNEQFF. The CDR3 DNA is TGTGCCAGCAAGGGACTAGCGGGGAACAATGAGCAGTTCTTC.

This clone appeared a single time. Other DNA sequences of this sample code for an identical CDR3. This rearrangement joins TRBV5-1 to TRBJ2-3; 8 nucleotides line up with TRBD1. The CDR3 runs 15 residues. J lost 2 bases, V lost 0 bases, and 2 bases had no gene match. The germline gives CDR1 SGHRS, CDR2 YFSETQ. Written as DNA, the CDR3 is TGCGCCAGCAGCTTGGACAGGGGGGACACAGATACGCAGTATTTT. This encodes CASSLDRGDTDTQYF.

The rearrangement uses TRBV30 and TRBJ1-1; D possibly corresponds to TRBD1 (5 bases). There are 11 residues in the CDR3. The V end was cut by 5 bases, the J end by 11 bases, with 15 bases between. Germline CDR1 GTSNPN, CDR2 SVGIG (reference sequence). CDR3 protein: CAWARQIAAFF. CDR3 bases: TGTGCCTGGGCAAGACAGATTGCTGCTTTCTTT.

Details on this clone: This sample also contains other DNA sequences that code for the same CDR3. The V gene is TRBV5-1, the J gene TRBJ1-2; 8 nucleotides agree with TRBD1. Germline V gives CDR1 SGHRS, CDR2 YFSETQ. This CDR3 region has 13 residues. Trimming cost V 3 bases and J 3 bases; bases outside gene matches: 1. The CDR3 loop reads CASSSTGDYGYTF. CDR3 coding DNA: TGCGCCAGCAGCTCGACAGGGGACTATGGCTACACCTTC.

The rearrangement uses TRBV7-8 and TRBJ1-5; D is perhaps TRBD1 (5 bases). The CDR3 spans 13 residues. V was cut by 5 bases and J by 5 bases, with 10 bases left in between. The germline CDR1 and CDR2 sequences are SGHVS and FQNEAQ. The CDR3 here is CASSPDSYQPQHF. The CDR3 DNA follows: TGTGCCAGCAGCCCCGACAGTTATCAGCCCCAGCATTTT.

The CDR3 region is CASRRQEPRGTQYF. The CDR3 coding sequence is TGTGCCAGCAGAAGACAGGAGCCAAGGGGGACCCAGTACTTC. The J gene is TRBJ2-5, the V gene TRBV2, with D possibly being TRBD1 (6 bases). Germline CDR1 SNHLY, CDR2 FYNNEI. Trimming left V 6 bases short and J 7 bases short, with 18 bases between. The CDR3 spans 14 residues. Drawing the rest from reference TRBV2 and TRBJ2-5, the complete variable domain is EPEVTQTPSHQVTQMGQEVILRCVPISNHLYFYWYRQILGQKVEFLVSFYNNEISEKSEIFDDQFSVERPDGSNFTLKIRSTKLEDSAMYFCASRRQEPRGTQYFGPGTRLLVL.

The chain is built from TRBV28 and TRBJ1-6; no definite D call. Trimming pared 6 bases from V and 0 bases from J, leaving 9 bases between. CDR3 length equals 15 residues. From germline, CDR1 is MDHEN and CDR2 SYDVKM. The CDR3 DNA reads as TGTGCCAGCAGCCGATTTAGCTCCTATAATTCACCCCTCCACTTT. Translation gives CASSRFSSYNSPLHF.

The CDR3 region is CASMSGVTYEQYF. In DNA, the CDR3 is TGTGCCAGTATGAGCGGGGTAACCTACGAGCAGTACTTC. The chain is built from TRBV19 and TRBJ2-7; TRBD2 matches 7 bases. CDR1 and CDR2 (germline): LNHDA, SQIVND (reference sequence). Trimming removed 7 bases from V and 2 bases from J; junction bases left unmatched: 5. The CDR3 contains 13 residues. Full variable domain (rest looked up from reference TRBV19 and TRBJ2-7): DGGITQSPKYLFRKEGQNVTLSCEQNLNHDAMYWYRQDPGQGLRLIYYSQIVNDFQKGDIAEGYSVSREKKESFPLTVTSAQKNPTAFYLCASMSGVTYEQYFGPGTRLTVT.

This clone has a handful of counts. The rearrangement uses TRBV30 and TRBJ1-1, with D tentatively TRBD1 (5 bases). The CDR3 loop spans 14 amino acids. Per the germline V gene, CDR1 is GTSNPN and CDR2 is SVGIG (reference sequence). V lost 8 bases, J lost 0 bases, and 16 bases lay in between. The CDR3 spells CAPPRESMNTEAFF. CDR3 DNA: TGTGCCCCCCCCAGGGAATCCATGAACACTGAAGCTTTCTTT.

Here the CDR3 DNA reads TGCGCCAGCAGCTTGGAAGGGACTAGCGGGCTAAATGAGCAGTTCTTC. Its translation: CASSLEGTSGLNEQFF. The chain joins TRBV5-1 to TRBJ2-1, with 12 bases matching TRBD2. J gave up 7 bases and V 0 bases, and 5 bases lay outside the gene matches. CDR1 SGHRS and CDR2 YFSETQ come from the germline V gene. The CDR3 runs 16 residues.

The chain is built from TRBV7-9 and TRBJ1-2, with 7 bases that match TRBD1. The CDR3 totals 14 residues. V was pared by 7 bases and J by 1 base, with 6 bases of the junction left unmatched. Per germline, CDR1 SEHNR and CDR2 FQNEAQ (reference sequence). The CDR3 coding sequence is TGTGCCAGCACCCGACAGGGTTATAACTATGGCTACACCTTC. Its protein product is CASTRQGYNYGYTF.

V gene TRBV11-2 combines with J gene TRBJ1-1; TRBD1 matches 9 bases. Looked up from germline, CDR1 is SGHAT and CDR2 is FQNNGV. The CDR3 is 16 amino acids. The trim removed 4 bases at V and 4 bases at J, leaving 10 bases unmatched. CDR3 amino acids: CASSSVPGQGSTEAFF. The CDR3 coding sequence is TGTGCCAGCAGCTCCGTCCCGGGACAGGGTAGCACTGAAGCTTTCTTT. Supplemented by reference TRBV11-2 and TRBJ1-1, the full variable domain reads EAGVAQSPRYKIIEKRQSVAFWCNPISGHATLYWYQQILGQGPKLLIQFQNNGVVDDSQLPKDRFSAERLKGVDSTLKIQPAKLEDSAVYLCASSSVPGQGSTEAFFGQGTRLTVV.